Listed here are 30 T cell receptor beta chains from one sample, sequenced in a study of T-cell reconstitution after alpha-beta-depleted transplantation in children. Preparation of the TCRbeta library was carried out with unique molecular identifiers. TCRdb called the PCR reads again in MiXCR, with one record for every CDR3 protein. The data contain roughly 340,000 distinct CDR3 sequences, around 15% of them seen just once; the ten biggest clones take up just over 40%. This material consisted of PBMCs, mostly from graft donor cells, taken 360 days after TCRalphabeta/CD19-depleted stem cell transplant. The receptors shown here come from a male patient between 2 and 9 years old who had a stem cell transplant for acute lymphoblastic leukemia, so the T cells may come from the graft donor.

This clonotype has a handful of counts. The J gene is TRBJ2-7, the V gene TRBV28; D is possibly TRBD1 (5 bases). Germline V lookup: CDR1 MDHEN, CDR2 SYDVKM. This CDR3 is built from 14 residues. Trimming shortened V by 4 bases and J by 3 bases, and 13 bases separated the two germline ends. CDR3 DNA: TGTGCCAGCAGTTGGGTACAGGTGAGCTACGAGCAGTACTTC. Residues: CASSWVQVSYEQYF.

V usage is TRBV29-1 and J usage is TRBJ2-1; D is undetermined. This CDR3 has 12 residues. Germline assignment: CDR1 SQVTM and CDR2 ANQGSEA. Trimming removed 5 bases at V and 4 bases at J, with 9 bases between. This chain's CDR3 is CSVLDGYNEQFF. CDR3 in DNA: TGCAGCGTTTTGGACGGATACAATGAGCAGTTCTTC.

The chain links TRBV12-3 or TRBV12-4 to TRBJ2-5; 7 bases line up with TRBD1. The J segment lost 5 bases and the V segment lost 7 bases, leaving 10 bases of the junction unmatched. The CDR3 totals 14 residues. The CDR3 coding sequence is TGTGCCAGCACACGACAGGGAAGTAAGGAGACCCAGTACTTC. Residues: CASTRQGSKETQYF.

V usage is TRBV2 and J usage is TRBJ1-3; D may be TRBD1 (5 bases). Deletions cut 4 bases from V and 0 bases from J, with 16 bases between. There are 17 residues in the CDR3. The germline CDR1 and CDR2 sequences are SNHLY and FYNNEI. CDR3 protein: CASSARGSPYSGNTIYF. CDR3 DNA sequence: TGTGCCAGCAGTGCAAGGGGCAGTCCCTACTCTGGAAACACCATATATTTT.

The V call is TRBV9, the J call TRBJ2-5; D might be TRBD2 (6 bases). The germline V and J ends were trimmed by 4 bases and 5 bases, with 12 bases remaining between them. Germline V gene data show CDR1 as SGDLS and CDR2 as YYNGEE. The CDR3 runs 13 residues. Here the CDR3 DNA reads TGTGCCAGCAGCTTCCGACTAGGCGAGACCCAGTACTTC. Translated, it gives CASSFRLGETQYF.

This clonotype was seen many times. A read error may produce the germline difference seen at one junction end. CDR3 loop: CASSFIRDSLLF. The CDR3 DNA is TGTGCCAGCAGTTTTATCCGGGACAGTCTCCTCTTT. The chain has TRBV12-3 or TRBV12-4 and TRBJ1-1; 7 nucleotides line up with TRBD1. The CDR3 consists of 12 residues.

The V gene is TRBV10-3, the J gene TRBJ2-7; 8 nucleotides line up with TRBD1. V lost 7 bases, J lost 0 bases, and 8 bases stayed unmatched. The CDR3 totals 15 residues. Germline assignment: CDR1 ENHRY and CDR2 SYGVKD. CDR3 in DNA: TGTGCCATCAAACCAGACAGGGGTCCCTCCTACGAGCAGTACTTC. Its protein is CAIKPDRGPSYEQYF.

In its sample, this clonotype was seen many times. The V and J genes are TRBV4-1 and TRBJ2-1; 8 bases fit TRBD2. The V segment lost 5 bases and the J segment 5 bases; nucleotides outside the gene matches: 11. The CDR3 contains 16 residues. Per the germline V gene, CDR1 is MGHRA and CDR2 is YSYEKL. CDR3 DNA: TGCGCCAGCAGCTCTATCACGGGAGGGCTGGACAATGAGCAGTTCTTC. Amino acids: CASSSITGGLDNEQFF.

This clonotype was detected ten times or more. This chain uses TRBV7-9 with TRBJ2-2; 12 bases match TRBD1. Germline assignment: CDR1 SEHNR and CDR2 FQNEAQ (reference sequence). The CDR3 contains 17 residues. The V gene end was trimmed by 3 bases and the J gene end by 7 bases; junction bases not matched to a gene: 9. CDR3 amino acids: CASSLGQGAPHSGELFF. The CDR3 DNA reads TGTGCCAGCAGCTTGGGACAGGGGGCGCCCCATAGCGGGGAGCTGTTTTTT.

This clonotype was found a few times. This sequence joins TRBV27 and TRBJ2-7; 7 bases line up with TRBD2. V dropped 5 bases and J dropped 3; count of bases not matched to a gene: 7. Germline-derived CDR1 and CDR2 are MNHEY and SMNVEV (reference sequence). This CDR3 region has 14 residues. The CDR3 DNA sequence: TGTGCCAGCAGTCCCCAGCGGGACTTCTACGAGCAGTACTTC. As protein: CASSPQRDFYEQYF.

This chain links TRBV12-3 or TRBV12-4 with TRBJ2-7; 12 nucleotides line up with TRBD2. The trim removed 6 bases at V and 8 bases at J, leaving 14 bases unmatched. The CDR3 runs to 16 residues. CDR3 in amino acids: CASSSSGTSGWIQQYF. The CDR3, as DNA: TGTGCCAGCAGCTCCTCGGGGACTAGCGGGTGGATACAGCAGTACTTC.

Worth noting for this clonotype: A much bigger clone sits one base away, suggesting this may be a read error. The J gene is TRBJ2-1, the V gene TRBV11-1, with 10 positions matching TRBD2. CDR3 size: 15 residues. Per the germline V gene, CDR1 is SGHAT and CDR2 is FQDESV (reference sequence). J was trimmed by 4 bases and V by 5 bases; bases with no gene match: 5. The CDR3 reads CASSPGTSVYNEQFF. DNA for the CDR3: TGTGCCAGCAGCCCCGGGACTAGCGTATACAATGAGCAGTTCTTC.

This clonotype came up a few times. The rearrangement uses TRBV19 and TRBJ2-1, with 7 bases that match TRBD2. CDR3 size: 13 residues. The V gene end was trimmed by 5 bases and the J gene end by 14 bases; junction bases not matched to a gene: 12. Germline loops: CDR1 LNHDA, CDR2 SQIVND (reference sequence). CDR3 amino acids: CASSPGSGTKEFF. In DNA, the CDR3 is TGTGCCAGTAGTCCCGGATCAGGGACTAAGGAGTTCTTC.

The chain combines TRBV4-1 with TRBJ1-1; no clear D gene. Trimming took off 0 bases at V and 3 bases at J, with 17 bases between the two ends. Germline V gene lookup returns CDR1 MGHRA and CDR2 YSYEKL. The CDR3 totals 17 residues. The CDR3 sequence: CASSQDPPSPGDTEAFF. The CDR3 DNA sequence: TGCGCCAGCAGCCAAGATCCCCCGAGCCCCGGAGACACTGAAGCTTTCTTT.

The chain employs TRBV27 and TRBJ2-1; TRBD2 agrees at 10 bases. Germline assignment: CDR1 MNHEY and CDR2 SMNVEV (reference sequence). The J segment lost 6 bases and the V segment lost 0 bases, leaving 14 bases of the junction unmatched. CDR3 size: 19 residues. CDR3 region: CASSLSGGGLGLALNEQFF. For the CDR3, the DNA is TGTGCCAGCAGTTTATCAGGAGGGGGTCTGGGACTAGCGCTCAATGAGCAGTTCTTC.

This clonotype has a handful of counts. The rearrangement uses TRBV5-1 and TRBJ2-7, with 9 bases identical to TRBD2. Trimming cost V 3 bases and J 2 bases; bases outside gene matches: 9. Germline loops: CDR1 SGHRS, CDR2 YFSETQ. The CDR3 spans 16 residues. CDR3 sequence reads: CASSSDIAGATYEQYF. The CDR3 nucleotides read TGCGCCAGCAGCTCCGATATAGCGGGGGCCACCTACGAGCAGTACTTC.

CDR3 nucleotide sequence: TGTGCCAGCAGCGGACCGGCGACAGCCTATGGCTACACCTTC. The encoded protein is CASSGPATAYGYTF. The gene calls are TRBV7-9 and TRBJ1-2; possibly TRBD1 for D (5 bases). CDR3 length equals 14 residues. The germline V gene encodes CDR1 SEHNR and CDR2 FQNEAQ (reference sequence). Trimming took off 5 bases at V and 4 bases at J, with 14 bases between the two ends.

This clonotype appeared a few times. The chain joins TRBV5-1 to TRBJ2-2; D is unclear. Per the germline V gene, CDR1 is SGHRS and CDR2 is YFSETQ. The CDR3 runs 15 residues. The V and J ends lost 1 base and 5 bases respectively, with 12 bases between them. The CDR3 spells CASSLIEAPTGELFF. CDR3 sequence (DNA): TGCGCCAGCAGCTTGATTGAAGCCCCAACCGGGGAGCTGTTTTTT.

The CDR3 DNA reads TGTGCCAGCAGCGTAGAGGCGGGAGAGGGAAACATTCAGTACTTC. This encodes CASSVEAGEGNIQYF. The chain is built from TRBV9 and TRBJ2-4; 7 bases are shared with TRBD2. Germline CDR1 is SGDLS and CDR2 is YYNGEE. This CDR3 comprises 15 residues. J was trimmed by 6 bases and V by 0 bases; bases with no gene match: 6. Full variable domain (missing parts from reference TRBV9 and TRBJ2-4): DSGVTQTPKHLITATGQRVTLRCSPRSGDLSVYWYQQSLDQGLQFLIQYYNGEERAKGNILERFSAQQFPDLHSELNLSSLELGDSALYFCASSVEAGEGNIQYFGAGTRLSVL.

This chain links TRBV19 with TRBJ1-2; no clear D gene. V was clipped by 1 base and J by 6 bases, with 6 bases between them. The CDR3 is made up of 12 amino acids. CDR1 is LNHDA, CDR2 SQIVND, per germline (reference sequence). The CDR3 DNA sequence: TGTGCCAGTAGTATAGGGGGAAATGGCTACACCTTC. Protein product: CASSIGGNGYTF.

This clonotype was picked up a small number of times. V and J are TRBV4-3 and TRBJ1-5, with D possibly being TRBD1 (6 bases). This CDR3 is 15 amino acids long. Trimming shortened V by 4 bases and J by 0 bases, and 10 bases separated the two germline ends. In germline, CDR1 is LGHNA, CDR2 YSLEER. The DNA for the CDR3 is TGCGCCAGCAGCCCTGACAGGACTAGCAATCAGCCCCAGCATTTT. Residues: CASSPDRTSNQPQHF.

The chain has TRBV5-1 and TRBJ1-5; no firm D call. Trimming removed 4 bases from V and 0 bases from J, with 17 bases in between. Germline V CDR1 and CDR2: SGHRS, YFSETQ. The CDR3 has 17 residues. CDR3 amino acids: CASSPGSAANSNQPQHF. In DNA, the CDR3 is TGCGCCAGCAGCCCCGGGTCGGCAGCGAATAGCAATCAGCCCCAGCATTTT.

This clonotype was seen more than once but under ten times. The chain is built from TRBV9 and TRBJ2-3, with 7 bases fitting TRBD1. The V gene end was trimmed by 1 base and the J gene end by 2 bases; junction bases not matched to a gene: 4. The CDR3 is 15 amino acids. CDR1 is SGDLS and CDR2 is YYNGEE in the germline V gene. The CDR3 DNA sequence: TGTGCCAGCAGCGTATGGGACAGCTACACAGATACGCAGTATTTT. It specifies CASSVWDSYTDTQYF. The full variable domain, rest sourced from reference TRBV9 and TRBJ2-3, is DSGVTQTPKHLITATGQRVTLRCSPRSGDLSVYWYQQSLDQGLQFLIQYYNGEERAKGNILERFSAQQFPDLHSELNLSSLELGDSALYFCASSVWDSYTDTQYFGPGTRLTVL.

This clonotype was picked up a small number of times. The chain joins TRBV20-1 to TRBJ2-5, with TRBD2 matching 9 bases. CDR1 and CDR2 from the germline V gene are DFQATT and SNEGSKA (reference sequence). CDR3 size: 14 residues. With V trimmed by 2 bases and J by 3 bases, 4 bases remained unmatched. The DNA of the CDR3 is TGCAGTGCTAGAAAGGCTAGCGGGAAAGAGACCCAGTACTTC. Amino acids: CSARKASGKETQYF.

The sample holds one count of this clonotype. V gene TRBV7-9 combines with J gene TRBJ1-1; D is perhaps TRBD1 (5 bases). Germline V gene data show CDR1 as SEHNR and CDR2 as FQNEAQ (reference sequence). This CDR3 is built from 16 residues. Between the trimmed V and J ends, which lost 1 base and 0 bases, there was a span of 12 bases. This chain's CDR3 is CASSLVIGVMNTEAFF. CDR3 nucleotides: TGTGCCAGCAGCTTAGTCATAGGGGTCATGAACACTGAAGCTTTCTTT.

The gene calls are TRBV4-1 and TRBJ2-1; tentative D call: TRBD2 (6 bases). The V end was cut by 0 bases, the J end by 4 bases, with 25 bases between. Per germline, CDR1 MGHRA and CDR2 YSYEKL. The CDR3 has 20 amino acids. This CDR3 reads CASSQESLLGGVGTYNEQFF. DNA of the CDR3: TGCGCCAGCAGCCAAGAAAGTTTATTAGGAGGGGTCGGGACTTACAATGAGCAGTTCTTC.

The CDR3, as DNA: TGTGCCAGCAGCCGACTTATACCTACTAGCGGGAGATACAATGAGCAGTTCTTC. This codes for CASSRLIPTSGRYNEQFF. J is TRBJ2-1 and V is TRBV4-2; 11 bases agree with TRBD2. The V and J ends lost 4 bases and 4 bases, in that order; junction bases with no gene match: 12. CDR3 size: 18 residues. From germline, CDR1 is LGHNA and CDR2 YNFKEQ.

For the CDR3, the DNA is TGCAGCGTTCCCGGCGTCGGGACTTTCACAGATACGCAGTATTTT. Translation: CSVPGVGTFTDTQYF. The chain joins TRBV29-1 to TRBJ2-3; D perhaps matches TRBD2 (6 bases). Trimming stripped 5 bases from V and 2 bases from J, with 17 bases between. Germline CDR1 and CDR2: SQVTM and ANQGSEA. This CDR3 is built from 15 residues.

There are a few counts of this clonotype. J is TRBJ2-1 and V is TRBV15, with 7 bases that match TRBD1. Per germline, CDR1 LNHNV and CDR2 YYDKDF (reference sequence). V dropped 1 base and J dropped 4; count of bases not matched to a gene: 7. The CDR3 extends over 16 amino acids. CDR3 coding DNA: TGTGCCACCAGCAGAGGGACAGGAACCCTGTACAATGAGCAGTTCTTC. This sequence encodes CATSRGTGTLYNEQFF.

The J gene is TRBJ2-1, the V gene TRBV5-6; the match to TRBD1 covers 7 bases. Germline V gene data show CDR1 as SGHDT and CDR2 as YYEEEE. The CDR3 covers 14 residues. V gave up 0 bases and J gave up 7 bases; unmatched junction bases: 4. CDR3 residues: CASSLGQGRNEQFF. DNA for the CDR3: TGTGCCAGCAGCTTGGGACAGGGACGGAATGAGCAGTTCTTC.